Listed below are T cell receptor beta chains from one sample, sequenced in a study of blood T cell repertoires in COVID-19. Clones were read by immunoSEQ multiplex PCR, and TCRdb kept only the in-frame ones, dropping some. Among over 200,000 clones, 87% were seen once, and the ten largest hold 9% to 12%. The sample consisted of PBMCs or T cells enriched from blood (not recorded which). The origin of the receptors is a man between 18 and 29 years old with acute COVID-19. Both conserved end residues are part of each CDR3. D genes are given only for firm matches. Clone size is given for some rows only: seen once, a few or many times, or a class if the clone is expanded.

cdr3_nt: TGTGCCAGCAGTAAAGCCTCGACAGGGGGTAAGACCCAGTACTTC; cdr3_aa: CASSKASTGGKTQYF; j_call: TRBJ2-5; d_call: TRBD1; clone_size: few; v_call: TRBV6-1
cdr3_nt: TGTGCCAGTAGTATAGGGGGACAGGGTAACACTGAAGCTTTCTTT; cdr3_aa: CASSIGGQGNTEAFF; j_call: TRBJ1-1; d_call: TRBD1; clone_size: .; v_call: TRBV19
cdr3_nt: TGTGCCAGCAGCCAAGACTCGACATCCCGGGGAACTTTCTTT; cdr3_aa: CASSQDSTSRGTFF; j_call: TRBJ1-1; d_call: .; clone_size: .; v_call: TRBV14
cdr3_nt: TGTGCCAGCAGCCCCTCGTTCAGGGTAGATCAGCCCCAGCATTTT; cdr3_aa: CASSPSFRVDQPQHF; j_call: TRBJ1-5; d_call: .; clone_size: .; v_call: TRBV7-2
cdr3_nt: TGTGCCAGCAGGGGGTTTGGCGGGAGCTCCTACGAGCAGTACTTC; cdr3_aa: CASRGFGGSSYEQYF; j_call: TRBJ2-7; d_call: TRBD2; clone_size: .; v_call: TRBV6-5
cdr3_nt: TGTGCCAGCAGCCCACGACAGGGAAGCGGTGAGACCCAGTACTTC; cdr3_aa: CASSPRQGSGETQYF; j_call: TRBJ2-5; d_call: TRBD1; clone_size: .; v_call: TRBV3-1/TRBV3-2
cdr3_nt: TGTGCCAGCAGCCAAGAGCCCGGGCGCAGGGGAGACACCGGGGAGCTGTTTTTT; cdr3_aa: CASSQEPGRRGDTGELFF; j_call: TRBJ2-2; d_call: .; clone_size: .; v_call: TRBV4-2
cdr3_nt: TGTGCCAGCAGCCCGACGGAGCAGGGGACCTACGAGCAGTACTTC; cdr3_aa: CASSPTEQGTYEQYF; j_call: TRBJ2-7; d_call: .; clone_size: .; v_call: TRBV7-2
cdr3_nt: TGTGCCAGCAGCAATAGCGGGGGGGCGGAGGGCTACACCTTC; cdr3_aa: CASSNSGGAEGYTF; j_call: TRBJ1-2; d_call: .; clone_size: .; v_call: TRBV7-8
cdr3_nt: TGTGCCAGCAGAAGCCCTACCGGGGAGCTGTTTTTT; cdr3_aa: CASRSPTGELFF; j_call: TRBJ2-2; d_call: .; clone_size: .; v_call: TRBV7-9
cdr3_nt: TGTGCCAGCAGTTACACAGGGGGCGCGGGCTATGGCTACACCTTC; cdr3_aa: CASSYTGGAGYGYTF; j_call: TRBJ1-2; d_call: TRBD1; clone_size: many; v_call: TRBV6-5
cdr3_nt: TGTGCCAGTAGTTTAGGACAGGGGGTCAACAATGAGCAGTTCTTC; cdr3_aa: CASSLGQGVNNEQFF; j_call: TRBJ2-1; d_call: TRBD1; clone_size: .; v_call: TRBV19
cdr3_nt: TGTGCCAGCAGCTCGGGGGGGTTGGCAGATACGCAGTATTTT; cdr3_aa: CASSSGGLADTQYF; j_call: TRBJ2-3; d_call: TRBD2; clone_size: once; v_call: TRBV7-9
cdr3_nt: TGTGCCATCAGTGAGTCGGGGGGGCATGAGCAGTTCTTC; cdr3_aa: CAISESGGHEQFF; j_call: TRBJ2-1; d_call: .; clone_size: .; v_call: TRBV10-3
cdr3_nt: TGTGCCAGCAGTTTAGCGGGAGGGCTCGCCGGGGAGCTGTTTTTT; cdr3_aa: CASSLAGGLAGELFF; j_call: TRBJ2-2; d_call: TRBD2; clone_size: .; v_call: TRBV27
cdr3_nt: TGTGCCAGCAGTTTCTCGTCAGGGTGGGATCAGCCCCAGCATTTT; cdr3_aa: CASSFSSGWDQPQHF; j_call: TRBJ1-5; d_call: .; clone_size: .; v_call: TRBV27
cdr3_nt: TGCGCCAGCAGCCAGGGACTAGCGGGGGGCCAAGAGACCCAGTACTTC; cdr3_aa: CASSQGLAGGQETQYF; j_call: TRBJ2-5; d_call: TRBD2; clone_size: .; v_call: TRBV4-1
cdr3_nt: TGCGCCAGCAGCCAAGTAGTCGGACAGGGTAACTATGGCTACACCTTC; cdr3_aa: CASSQVVGQGNYGYTF; j_call: TRBJ1-2; d_call: TRBD1; clone_size: few; v_call: TRBV4-1
cdr3_nt: TGTGCCAGCAGCCCTACAGGGGCGGATACGCAGTATTTT; cdr3_aa: CASSPTGADTQYF; j_call: TRBJ2-3; d_call: TRBD1; clone_size: .; v_call: TRBV12-3/TRBV12-4
cdr3_nt: TGTGCCAGCAGCTTGGAGTTAGTCATGGCCTACGAGCAGTACTTC; cdr3_aa: CASSLELVMAYEQYF; j_call: TRBJ2-7; d_call: .; clone_size: .; v_call: TRBV5-5
cdr3_nt: TGTGCCAGCAGTCGGGACAGGACCTATAATTCACCCCTCCACTTT; cdr3_aa: CASSRDRTYNSPLHF; j_call: TRBJ1-6; d_call: TRBD1; clone_size: .; v_call: TRBV28
cdr3_nt: TGTGCCAGCAGCTCAGGGGGCTCCTACGAGCAGTACTTC; cdr3_aa: CASSSGGSYEQYF; j_call: TRBJ2-7; d_call: TRBD1; clone_size: .; v_call: TRBV12-3/TRBV12-4
cdr3_nt: TGTGCCAGCAGCCCGGGAGCAGGGGGAAGTTCCTACAATGAGCAGTTCTTC; cdr3_aa: CASSPGAGGSSYNEQFF; j_call: TRBJ2-1; d_call: .; clone_size: .; v_call: TRBV7-2
cdr3_nt: TGTGCCAGCCGAGAACTTACAGGGGGCCGGCAAGAGACCCAGTACTTC; cdr3_aa: CASRELTGGRQETQYF; j_call: TRBJ2-5; d_call: TRBD1; clone_size: .; v_call: TRBV28
cdr3_nt: TGTGCCAGCAGCATGGGGCTAGCGGGAGTCTCCTACGAGCAGTACTTC; cdr3_aa: CASSMGLAGVSYEQYF; j_call: TRBJ2-7; d_call: TRBD2; clone_size: once; v_call: TRBV28
cdr3_nt: TGTGCCAGCAGCAAAGTACTTCAGGGGTTCCACGAGCAGTACTTC; cdr3_aa: CASSKVLQGFHEQYF; j_call: TRBJ2-7; d_call: .; clone_size: .; v_call: TRBV21-1
cdr3_nt: TGTGCCAGCAGCTTAACGGGACTAGCGGGCGGAAGCTCCTACAATGAGCAGTTCTTC; cdr3_aa: CASSLTGLAGGSSYNEQFF; j_call: TRBJ2-1; d_call: TRBD2; clone_size: .; v_call: TRBV7-2
cdr3_nt: TGCAGTGCGGGAGCACATACGCAGTATTTT; cdr3_aa: CSAGAHTQYF; j_call: TRBJ2-3; d_call: .; clone_size: .; v_call: TRBV20-1
cdr3_nt: TGTGCCAGCAGCAAAAGAGGGAGCGACAGGCCTAGCACAGATACGCAGTATTTT; cdr3_aa: CASSKRGSDRPSTDTQYF; j_call: TRBJ2-3; d_call: .; clone_size: .; v_call: TRBV21-1
cdr3_nt: TGTGCCAGCAGCCCGGACAGAAGCACAGATACGCAGTATTTT; cdr3_aa: CASSPDRSTDTQYF; j_call: TRBJ2-3; d_call: .; clone_size: .; v_call: TRBV11-2
cdr3_nt: TGTGCCAGCAGTTTGGTAGCGAGGCAGGGGGCTGATGGCTACACCTTC; cdr3_aa: CASSLVARQGADGYTF; j_call: TRBJ1-2; d_call: TRBD1; clone_size: .; v_call: TRBV28
cdr3_nt: TGTGCCAGCAGCTTAAACAGGGTCAATGAGCAGTTCTTC; cdr3_aa: CASSLNRVNEQFF; j_call: TRBJ2-1; d_call: .; clone_size: .; v_call: TRBV7-2
cdr3_nt: TGCGCCAGCAGCCAACCCGACACCTACGAGCAGTACTTC; cdr3_aa: CASSQPDTYEQYF; j_call: TRBJ2-7; d_call: .; clone_size: many; v_call: TRBV4-1
cdr3_nt: TGTGCCAGCATTCGGGACAATAAAACAACTAATGAAAAACTGTTTTTT; cdr3_aa: CASIRDNKTTNEKLFF; j_call: TRBJ1-4; d_call: .; clone_size: .; v_call: TRBV28
cdr3_nt: TGTGCCAGCAGGGACGACAGACTCGGAAACACCATATATTTT; cdr3_aa: CASRDDRLGNTIYF; j_call: TRBJ1-3; d_call: .; clone_size: .; v_call: TRBV6-5
cdr3_nt: TGTGCCAGCAGTCCCGGGACTGGCAGGCAGTACTTC; cdr3_aa: CASSPGTGRQYF; j_call: TRBJ2-7; d_call: .; clone_size: .; v_call: TRBV6-5
cdr3_nt: TGTGCCAGCAGCCCCCGGGGGTACCAAGAGACCCAGTACTTC; cdr3_aa: CASSPRGYQETQYF; j_call: TRBJ2-5; d_call: .; clone_size: .; v_call: TRBV7-9
cdr3_nt: TGCGCCAGCAGTGAGCCGGGGGAGACCCAGTACTTC; cdr3_aa: CASSEPGETQYF; j_call: TRBJ2-5; d_call: .; clone_size: .; v_call: TRBV10-2
cdr3_nt: TGTGCCAGTAGTCCAGGGGAGGGCTACGAGCAGTACTTC; cdr3_aa: CASSPGEGYEQYF; j_call: TRBJ2-7; d_call: .; clone_size: .; v_call: TRBV19
cdr3_nt: TGTGCCATCGGCGGGCAGGCGAGCTCTGGAAACACCATATATTTT; cdr3_aa: CAIGGQASSGNTIYF; j_call: TRBJ1-3; d_call: .; clone_size: few; v_call: TRBV10-3
cdr3_nt: TGTGCCTGGAGTGTAGGGACAGGGCTGAGAGGCTACACCTTC; cdr3_aa: CAWSVGTGLRGYTF; j_call: TRBJ1-2; d_call: TRBD1; clone_size: .; v_call: TRBV30
cdr3_nt: TGTGCCAGCAGCGTAGCTGGCGGGAGAAACTATGGCTACACCTTC; cdr3_aa: CASSVAGGRNYGYTF; j_call: TRBJ1-2; d_call: .; clone_size: .; v_call: TRBV9
cdr3_nt: TGTGCCAGCAGTCCCCTTACTGAAGCTTTCTTT; cdr3_aa: CASSPLTEAFF; j_call: TRBJ1-1; d_call: .; clone_size: few; v_call: TRBV12-3/TRBV12-4
cdr3_nt: TGTGCCAGCAGTTTAGGGGGAGCGAACACCGGGGAGCTGTTTTTT; cdr3_aa: CASSLGGANTGELFF; j_call: TRBJ2-2; d_call: .; clone_size: .; v_call: TRBV6-5
cdr3_nt: TGTGCCAGCTCACCAATGGGGACAGGGGTCGAGCAGTACTTC; cdr3_aa: CASSPMGTGVEQYF; j_call: TRBJ2-7; d_call: TRBD1; clone_size: .; v_call: TRBV18
cdr3_nt: TGTGCCAGCAGCTTAGGAATGACAGGGGGCACCGGGGAGCTGTTTTTT; cdr3_aa: CASSLGMTGGTGELFF; j_call: TRBJ2-2; d_call: TRBD1; clone_size: .; v_call: TRBV7-9
cdr3_nt: TGTGCCAGCAGAATTGGACTTACCACTTCGTGCGAGCAGTACTTC; cdr3_aa: CASRIGLTTSCEQYF; j_call: TRBJ2-7; d_call: .; clone_size: .; v_call: TRBV7-3
cdr3_nt: TGTGCCAGCAGCTTAACGAGGACAGGTGCCTACAATGAGCAGTTCTTC; cdr3_aa: CASSLTRTGAYNEQFF; j_call: TRBJ2-1; d_call: TRBD1; clone_size: .; v_call: TRBV7-3
cdr3_nt: TGTGCCAGCAGTTCCCCGGGGTACGAGCAGTACTTC; cdr3_aa: CASSSPGYEQYF; j_call: TRBJ2-7; d_call: .; clone_size: .; v_call: TRBV28